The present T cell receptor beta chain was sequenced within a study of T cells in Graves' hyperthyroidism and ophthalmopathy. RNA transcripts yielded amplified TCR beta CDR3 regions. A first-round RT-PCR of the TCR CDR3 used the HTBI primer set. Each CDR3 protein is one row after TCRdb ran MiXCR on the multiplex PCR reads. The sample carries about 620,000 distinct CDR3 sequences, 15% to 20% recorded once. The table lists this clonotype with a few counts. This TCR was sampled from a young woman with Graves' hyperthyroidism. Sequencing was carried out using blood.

DNA for the CDR3: TGTGCCAGCAGCTTAGTATCGGGACAGGTCACCGGGGAGCTGTTTTTT. Translation gives CASSLVSGQVTGELFF. The genes are TRBV13 and TRBJ2-2, with 8 bases identical to TRBD1. Germline V lookup: CDR1 PRHDT, CDR2 FYEKMQ (reference sequence). The CDR3 runs 16 residues. V dropped 1 base and J dropped 4; count of bases not matched to a gene: 5.